A selection of T cell receptor beta chains follows, all from one sample in a study of blood T cell repertoires in COVID-19. Generated by immunoSEQ multiplex PCR, the TCRdb table keeps only in-frame clones and is missing some. The sample has roughly 250,000 clones, 86% seen once. Sequenced: peripheral blood. Receptors originate from a woman in her thirties with COVID-19, enrolled during active disease. Both conserved end residues are part of each CDR3. The order of the fields is D gene, V gene, clone size, J gene, CDR3 protein, CDR3 DNA. D genes are given only for firm matches. Size tells how often a clone was seen (once, few, many) or the class of an expanded clone, and some rows leave it out.

>TRBD1|TRBV5-8|.|TRBJ1-2
CASSLVWTGGGYTF
TGTGCCAGCAGCTTGGTTTGGACAGGGGGCGGCTACACCTTC
>.|TRBV6-1|once|TRBJ1-1
CASSEARLRGTEAFF
TGTGCCAGCAGTGAAGCGCGACTCAGGGGTACTGAAGCTTTCTTT
>.|TRBV5-1|.|TRBJ2-7
CASSYLAGQSSYEQYF
TGCGCCAGCAGCTACCTCGCAGGCCAGAGCTCCTACGAGCAGTACTTC
>TRBD2|TRBV24-1|.|TRBJ2-7
CATSALKASRLAVYEQYF
TGTGCCACCAGTGCCCTGAAGGCGTCTAGGCTAGCGGTATACGAGCAGTACTTC
>TRBD1|TRBV28|many|TRBJ1-3
CASSYRGPGNTIYF
TGTGCCAGCAGTTACAGGGGGCCAGGAAACACCATATATTTT
>TRBD1|TRBV7-9|.|TRBJ1-3
CASSPRTGDFSGNTIYF
TGTGCCAGCAGCCCCAGGACAGGGGATTTCTCTGGAAACACCATATATTTT
>.|TRBV3-1/TRBV3-2|.|TRBJ2-7
CASSQGPGKGYF
TGTGCCAGCAGCCAAGGGCCAGGGAAGGGGTACTTC
>TRBD1|TRBV4-1|.|TRBJ2-7
CASSQYQGVFEQYF
TGCGCCAGCAGCCAATATCAGGGGGTCTTCGAGCAGTACTTC
>.|TRBV18|.|TRBJ1-5
CASSPTVREQPQHF
TGTGCCAGCTCACCAACCGTGAGGGAGCAGCCCCAGCATTTT
>.|TRBV4-1|.|TRBJ2-1
CASSPRLDEQFF
TGCGCCAGCAGCCCCCGGTTGGATGAGCAGTTCTTC
>.|TRBV7-6|once|TRBJ2-5
CASSVLALGGQETQYF
TGTGCCAGCAGTGTACTAGCGTTAGGGGGTCAAGAGACCCAGTACTTC
>.|TRBV5-1|.|TRBJ2-7
CASSLVQGWEQYF
TGCGCCAGCAGCTTGGTACAGGGCTGGGAGCAGTACTTC
>TRBD1|TRBV18|.|TRBJ2-6
CASSPFIGQGSSGANVLTF
TGTGCCAGCTCACCATTTATAGGACAGGGAAGCTCTGGGGCCAACGTCCTGACTTTC
>.|TRBV7-8|.|TRBJ2-5
CASSYDSSYQETQYF
TGTGCCAGCAGCTATGACAGTTCGTACCAAGAGACCCAGTACTTC
>.|TRBV10-3|.|TRBJ2-7
CAILRQSSYEQYF
TGTGCCATTCTCAGACAGTCCTCCTACGAGCAGTACTTC
>TRBD1|TRBV19|.|TRBJ1-6
CASSRDRGSPLHF
TGTGCCAGTAGTCGGGACAGGGGTTCACCCCTCCACTTT
>TRBD1|TRBV14|.|TRBJ1-4
CASSTGGVGEKLFF
TGTGCCAGCAGCACAGGGGGCGTCGGTGAAAAACTGTTTTTT
>.|TRBV5-1|.|TRBJ2-3
CASSATDTQYF
TGCGCCAGCAGTGCGACAGATACGCAGTATTTT
>.|TRBV10-1|.|TRBJ2-2
CASQTGYRGELFF
TGCGCCAGCCAGACGGGTTATCGCGGGGAGCTGTTTTTT
>.|TRBV4-1|.|TRBJ2-1
CASSQDLRGSYNEQFF
TGCGCCAGCAGCCAAGATTTACGCGGATCCTACAATGAGCAGTTCTTC
>.|TRBV19|once|TRBJ2-1
CASSWGSPYNEQFF
TGTGCCAGTAGTTGGGGCAGTCCCTACAATGAGCAGTTCTTC
>TRBD1|TRBV7-2|.|TRBJ2-7
CASSVQGADFYEQYF
TGTGCCAGCAGTGTTCAGGGGGCTGACTTCTACGAGCAGTACTTC
>.|TRBV24-1|.|TRBJ1-2
CATSDSPGDYGYTF
TGTGCCACCAGTGATTCCCCGGGGGACTATGGCTACACCTTC
>.|TRBV19|.|TRBJ1-1
CASMQGLTEAFF
TGTGCCAGTATGCAGGGGCTCACTGAAGCTTTCTTT
>.|TRBV12-1|.|TRBJ2-7
CASQMIRLGYF
TGTGCCAGCCAAATGATCCGCCTCGGTTACTTC
>TRBD1|TRBV5-1|.|TRBJ1-4
CASSPGQGLTNEKLFF
TGCGCCAGCAGCCCCGGACAGGGACTCACTAATGAAAAACTGTTTTTT
>TRBD2|TRBV7-7|.|TRBJ2-7
CASSHGLGSSYEQYF
TGTGCCAGCAGTCATGGACTAGGAAGCTCCTACGAGCAGTACTTC
>.|TRBV27|.|TRBJ2-5
CPKEGDEETQYF
TGTCCAAAGGAGGGAGATGAGGAGACCCAGTACTTC
>TRBD1|TRBV2|.|TRBJ1-3
CASRGTGFLSGNTIYF
TGTGCCAGCAGGGGGACAGGATTTCTTTCTGGAAACACCATATATTTT
>.|TRBV7-8|.|TRBJ1-5
CASSALYRTQNQPQHF
TGTGCCAGCAGCGCACTCTATCGGACACAAAATCAGCCCCAGCATTTT
>TRBD2|TRBV7-9|few|TRBJ2-1
CASSVGLAGGPYNEQFF
TGTGCCAGCAGCGTCGGACTAGCGGGGGGCCCCTACAATGAGCAGTTCTTC
>.|TRBV14|.|TRBJ2-3
CASVDGPTDTQYF
TGTGCCAGCGTCGATGGGCCGACAGATACGCAGTATTTT
>TRBD1|TRBV27|once|TRBJ1-1
CASRTGTAMNTEAFF
TGTGCCAGCAGAACCGGGACAGCCATGAACACTGAAGCTTTCTTT
>TRBD1|TRBV5-1|once|TRBJ1-4
CASRDNTGGSGKLFF
TGCGCCAGCAGGGATAATACAGGGGGTTCAGGAAAACTGTTTTTT
>TRBD1|TRBV11-2|.|TRBJ2-7
CASSARDRGFHEQYF
TGTGCCAGCAGCGCCCGGGACAGGGGGTTCCACGAGCAGTACTTC
>.|TRBV30|.|TRBJ1-1
CAWQQGGYTEAFF
TGTGCCTGGCAACAGGGTGGTTACACTGAAGCTTTCTTT
>TRBD1|TRBV4-2|.|TRBJ2-1
CASSQGVGTDNEQFF
TGTGCCAGCAGCCAAGGCGTAGGGACAGACAATGAGCAGTTCTTC
>.|TRBV4-1|.|TRBJ2-4
CASSQDGGNIQYF
TGCGCCAGCAGCCAAGACGGAGGGAACATTCAGTACTTC
>.|TRBV5-6|.|TRBJ1-1
CASSTQGNTEAFF
TGTGCCAGCAGCACACAGGGGAACACTGAAGCTTTCTTT